This T cell receptor beta chain originates from a study of OX40 agonist ivuxolimab in advanced cancers. Looking at the study overall: Ivuxolimab, which patients received intravenously every 2 weeks, was dosed at 0.01 to 10 mg/kg. The study, taken as a whole, reports: Low normalized clonal expansion also occurred in some nonresponding patients. On average, CD8+ T cells showed a greater number of expanded clones than CD4+.

Autoimmune disease history or systemic immunosuppression led to patients being barred. Libraries were prepared by immunoSEQ multiplex PCR; TCRdb keeps only in-frame clonotypes and omits some of them. The sample lists fewer than 90,000 clones, roughly 80% occurring once. Points on this clone: Antigen unknown.

The CDR3 extends over 12 amino acids. CDR1 is SEHNR and CDR2 is FQNEAQ in the germline V gene (reference sequence). Trimming shortened V by 5 bases and J by 2 bases, and 7 bases separated the two germline ends. This specimen consisted of CD4+ or CD8+ T cells sorted from blood, obtained in a trial of the OX40 agonist ivuxolimab. The sequence was collected from an adult with an advanced solid tumor such as melanoma, head and neck, liver or kidney cancer. The chain uses TRBV7-9 and TRBJ2-7; D is uncertain. This CDR3 reads CASSPTAYEQYF. CDR3 nucleotides: TGTGCCAGCAGCCCCACAGCCTACGAGCAGTACTTC.